This T cell receptor (beta chain) was recorded in a study of CD8 T cells in Susac syndrome. This CDR3 contains 10 residues. Germline V CDR1 and CDR2: MNHNS, SASEGT. V was trimmed by 3 bases and J by 4 bases, leaving 1 base between them. The table lists this clonotype with a few counts. RNA totalling 0.5 to 1 ug underwent reverse transcription with random hexamers. Coverage of TCR beta CDR3 amplification by immunoSEQ multiplex PCR extended to 54 Vbeta and 13 Jbeta. TCRdb analysed the immunoSEQ multiplex PCR reads with MiXCR anew, one entry per CDR3 protein. The profile covers about 50,000 distinct CDR3 sequences, with about 92% appearing a single time and roughly 0.5% taken by the ten largest. Sequencing of TCR beta was undertaken in CD8+ and CD4+ T cells derived from blood. CD8+ and CD4+ T cells were negatively isolated; TEMRA cells were FACS-enriched.

Sequencing input: CD8+ T cells from PBMCs. The gene calls are TRBV6-1 and TRBJ2-7; no reliable D call. The clonotype originates from a human donor with multiple sclerosis. The CDR3 protein is CASSEYEQYF. CDR3 nucleotide sequence: TGTGCCAGCAGTGAGTACGAGCAGTACTTC.